Many counts were recorded for the clone carrying this T cell receptor (beta chain). Its antigen is not identified. These data come from a study of breast tumors, draining lymph nodes, adjacent tissues. The V segment lost 6 bases and the J segment 7 bases; nucleotides outside the gene matches: 8. This CDR3 comprises 14 residues. The lymph nodes were axillary draining lymph nodes from breast cancer patients. TCRdb reprocessed the multiplex PCR reads with MiXCR, giving one entry per CDR3 protein. This sample has 150,000 to 200,000 distinct CDR3 sequences, with 33% found just once. Regarding the study as a whole: Tumor repertoires ranked between lymph nodes and nontumor tissue in diversity, with V and J gene preferences. Tumor and nontumor repertoires were significantly more similar in luminal-like than in basal-like breast cancer.

The chain is built from TRBV12-3 or TRBV12-4 and TRBJ1-2, with TRBD1 matching 10 bases. Sequencing used axillary lymph node tissue. This receptor was taken from a female donor with breast cancer. Some clones in this sample may be carry-over from other donors' samples. The CDR3 loop reads CASRPGTGVSGYTF. The CDR3 DNA sequence: TGTGCCAGCAGACCCGGGACAGGGGTTTCTGGCTACACCTTC.